The 5 T cell receptor beta chains given below trace back to one sample, sequenced in a study of cytomegalovirus exposure and HLA in healthy donors. PCR primers comprised 60 Vbeta and 13 Jbeta primers. Some clones are missing from TCRdb's copy, which holds only in-frame ones; the method was immunoSEQ multiplex PCR. The sample lists hundreds of thousands of clones, approximately 82% occurring once. Sequencing was performed on PBMCs. Receptors originate from a woman in her forties in good health and CMV-seronegative.

This chain links TRBV28 with TRBJ2-1, with D unresolved. The CDR3 has 14 residues. The V end lost 4 bases, the J end lost 2 bases, and 9 bases lay between the germline ends. Germline assignment: CDR1 MDHEN and CDR2 SYDVKM. For the CDR3, the DNA is TGTGCCAGCAGTTCCCCGGGTCCCTACAATGAGCAGTTCTTC. This sequence encodes CASSSPGPYNEQFF.

The chain carries TRBV19 and TRBJ2-2; D not certain. This CDR3 is 14 amino acids long. The ends were cut back, 3 bases at V and 1 base at J, with 6 bases in the middle. Germline V gene lookup returns CDR1 LNHDA and CDR2 SQIVND (reference sequence). DNA of the CDR3: TGTGCCAGTAGTATCGCGAAGAACACCGGGGAGCTGTTTTTT. Residues: CASSIAKNTGELFF.

The sample holds one count of this clone. The genes are TRBV4-2 and TRBJ2-1, with a weak D call TRBD1 (5 bases). The germline gives CDR1 LGHNA, CDR2 YNFKEQ. Trimming removed 4 bases at V and 12 bases at J, with 25 bases between. The CDR3 consists of 16 residues. The DNA for the CDR3 is TGTGCCAGCAGCCTTCAAGGGATGGGGCCCGGAGTCAGGCAGTTCTTC. Amino acids: CASSLQGMGPGVRQFF.

The CDR3 DNA is TGCGCCAGCAGCCAAGATCAGGGGGGATTTATGAATACGCAGTATTTT. This encodes CASSQDQGGFMNTQYF. V gene TRBV4-1 combines with J gene TRBJ2-3, with D possibly being TRBD1 (7 bases). CDR3 length: 16 amino acids. Trimming took off 0 bases at V and 7 bases at J, with 17 bases between the two ends. CDR1 is MGHRA and CDR2 is YSYEKL in the germline V gene.

The V and J genes are TRBV7-8 and TRBJ1-1; TRBD1 aligns across 8 bases. The CDR3 runs to 14 residues. With V trimmed by 5 bases and J by 6 bases, 8 bases remained unmatched. From germline, CDR1 is SGHVS and CDR2 FQNEAQ. The DNA of the CDR3 is TGTGCCAGCAGCCTAGAGACAGGGGTAGCTGAAGCTTTCTTT. This codes for CASSLETGVAEAFF.